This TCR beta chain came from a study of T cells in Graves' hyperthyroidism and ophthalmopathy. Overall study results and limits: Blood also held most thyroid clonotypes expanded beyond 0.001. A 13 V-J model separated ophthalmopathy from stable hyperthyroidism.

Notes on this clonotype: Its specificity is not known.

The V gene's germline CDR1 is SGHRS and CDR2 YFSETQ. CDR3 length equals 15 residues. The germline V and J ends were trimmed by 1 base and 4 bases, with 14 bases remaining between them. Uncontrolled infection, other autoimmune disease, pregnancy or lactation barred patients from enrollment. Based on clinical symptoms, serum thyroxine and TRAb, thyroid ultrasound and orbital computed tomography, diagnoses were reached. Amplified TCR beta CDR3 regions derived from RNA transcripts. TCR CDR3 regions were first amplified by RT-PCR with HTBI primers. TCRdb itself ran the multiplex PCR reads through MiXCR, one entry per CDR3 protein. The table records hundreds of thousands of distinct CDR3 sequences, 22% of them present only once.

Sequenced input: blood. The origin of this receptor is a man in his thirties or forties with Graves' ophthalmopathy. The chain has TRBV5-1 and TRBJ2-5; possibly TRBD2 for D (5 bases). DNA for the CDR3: TGCGCCAGCAGCTTGAATCCGGGAAGCAGAGAGACCCAGTACTTC. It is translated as CASSLNPGSRETQYF. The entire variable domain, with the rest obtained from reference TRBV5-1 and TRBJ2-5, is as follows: KAGVTQTPRYLIKTRGQQVTLSCSPISGHRSVSWYQQTPGQGLQFLFEYFSETQRNKGNFPGRFSGRQFSNSRSEMNVSTLELGDSALYLCASSLNPGSRETQYFGPGTRLLVL.